The 21 T cell receptor beta chains reported below all come from one sample, sequenced in a study of cytomegalovirus exposure and HLA in healthy donors. The protocol was immunoSEQ multiplex PCR, while the TCRdb copy is restricted to in-frame clones and leaves out a portion. This table has over 100,000 clones, around 89% appearing once. The material sequenced was PBMCs. The origin of the receptors is a woman in her late teens or twenties in good health and CMV-seropositive.

This clone showed up just a few times. V is TRBV5-4 and J is TRBJ1-4; unclear D gene. V lost 4 bases, J lost 10 bases, and 20 bases lay in between. The CDR3 is 15 amino acids. Per the germline V gene, CDR1 is SGHNT and CDR2 is YYREEE (reference sequence). CDR3 region: CASSQDISENRKLFF. The CDR3 nucleotides read TGTGCCAGCAGCCAAGACATATCCGAGAATCGAAAACTGTTTTTT.

The rearrangement uses TRBV13 and TRBJ1-2, with a tentative D call TRBD1 (6 bases). The CDR3 covers 14 residues. Germline values: CDR1 PRHDT, CDR2 FYEKMQ (reference sequence). Trimming took 5 bases from V and 8 from J, leaving 18 bases between them. The CDR3 DNA follows: TGTGCCAGCAGCGAGGGGGTTGGGGTCTTCGGCTACACCTTC. Translating it yields CASSEGVGVFGYTF.

This chain joins TRBV13 and TRBJ2-3, with D possibly matching TRBD2 (7 bases). The germline V and J ends were trimmed by 2 bases and 1 base, with 10 bases remaining between them. Germline V gene lookup returns CDR1 PRHDT and CDR2 FYEKMQ (reference sequence). CDR3 length: 15 amino acids. CDR3 sequence reads: CASSLRGAGTDTQYF. The CDR3 coding sequence is TGTGCCAGCAGCTTACGGGGGGCCGGCACAGATACGCAGTATTTT.

This chain uses TRBV14 with TRBJ2-7; TRBD2 might be the D (6 bases). The CDR3 loop spans 12 amino acids. Germline CDR1 is SGHDN and CDR2 is FVKESK. Trimming cost V 5 bases and J 12 bases, with 17 bases left between them. The CDR3 nucleotides are TGTGCCAGCAGCTCCGGGACTCCTCAGGTGTACTTC. Translation gives CASSSGTPQVYF.

The rearrangement links TRBV5-6 to TRBJ2-3, with 8 bases aligning to TRBD2. CDR1 and CDR2 (germline): SGHDT, YYEEEE. J lost 0 bases, V lost 1 base, and 4 bases had no gene match. CDR3 length: 16 residues. CDR3 amino acids: CASSLLAGGSTDTQYF. In DNA, the CDR3 is TGTGCCAGCAGCTTGTTGGCGGGGGGTAGCACAGATACGCAGTATTTT.

This chain uses TRBV11-2 with TRBJ1-1, with TRBD1 identical over 7 bases. The V and J ends lost 6 bases and 0 bases, in that order; junction bases with no gene match: 1. The CDR3 length is 13 residues. CDR1 and CDR2 from the germline V gene are SGHAT and FQNNGV. CDR3 coding DNA: TGTGCCAGCAGTACAGGGGTGAACACTGAAGCTTTCTTT. Protein: CASSTGVNTEAFF.

The chain uses TRBV7-3 and TRBJ2-3, with 8 bases fitting TRBD2. CDR1 is SGHTA, CDR2 FQGTGA, per germline. This CDR3 has 15 residues. J lost 2 bases, V lost 2 bases, and 3 bases had no gene match. The CDR3 DNA is TGTGCCAGCAGCTTAGCGGGGGGCCCCACAGATACGCAGTATTTT. Translating gives CASSLAGGPTDTQYF.

The chain couples TRBV23-1 to TRBJ2-2; 9 nucleotides agree with TRBD1. TRBV23-1 is an open reading frame, and its role is uncertain. The V and J ends lost 7 bases and 5 bases, in that order; junction bases with no gene match: 11. The CDR3 is 16 residues long. CDR3 nucleotide sequence: TGCGCCAGCACGACACCGGGACAGGGTTGGACCGGGGAGCTGTTTTTT. This sequence encodes CASTTPGQGWTGELFF.

The gene calls are TRBV6-1 and TRBJ1-4; possible D gene TRBD1, 6 bases. V was cut by 2 bases and J by 1 base, with 11 bases left in between. The CDR3 spans 16 residues. Germline-derived CDR1 and CDR2 are MNHNS and SASEGT. The CDR3 sequence: CASSERTAGTNEKLFF. The CDR3 DNA sequence: TGTGCCAGCAGTGAACGGACAGCAGGAACTAATGAAAAACTGTTTTTT.

V is TRBV9 and J is TRBJ1-4; D is unresolved. CDR1 is SGDLS and CDR2 is YYNGEE in the germline V gene. V dropped 3 bases and J dropped 8 bases, with 17 bases sitting between them. The CDR3 runs to 15 residues. This CDR3 reads CASSDAPGIQEKLFF. CDR3 in DNA: TGTGCCAGCAGCGACGCCCCGGGAATTCAGGAAAAACTGTTTTTT.

This chain uses TRBV2 with TRBJ2-1, with 9 positions matching TRBD1. Germline loops: CDR1 SNHLY, CDR2 FYNNEI. J gave up 8 bases and V 5 bases, and 10 bases lay outside the gene matches. This CDR3 is 15 amino acids long. CDR3 residues: CASSSSGTGTDEQFF. The CDR3 DNA is TGTGCCAGCAGTTCCTCCGGGACAGGGACAGATGAGCAGTTCTTC. Drawing the rest from reference TRBV2 and TRBJ2-1, the complete variable domain is EPEVTQTPSHQVTQMGQEVILRCVPISNHLYFYWYRQILGQKVEFLVSFYNNEISEKSEIFDDQFSVERPDGSNFTLKIRSTKLEDSAMYFCASSSSGTGTDEQFFGPGTRLTVL.

The chain couples TRBV6-1 to TRBJ2-7; unclear D gene. V lost 4 bases and J lost 2, with 15 bases in between. The CDR3 sequence is 15 residues long. The germline gives CDR1 MNHNS, CDR2 SASEGT. CDR3 DNA: TGTGCCAGCAGTGCCCGCGGCTTACCCACCTACGAGCAGTACTTC. Protein sequence: CASSARGLPTYEQYF.

The chain uses TRBV4-2 and TRBJ2-1; 8 nucleotides line up with TRBD2. Germline V gene sequence: CDR1 LGHNA, CDR2 YNFKEQ. CDR3 length: 18 residues. Trimming removed 0 bases from V and 4 bases from J; junction bases left unmatched: 11. CDR3 amino acids: CASSQDRVAGSGYNEQFF. CDR3 coding DNA: TGTGCCAGCAGCCAAGATCGAGTAGCGGGGTCGGGGTACAATGAGCAGTTCTTC.

In its sample, this clone was seen a few times. J is TRBJ1-5 and V is TRBV6-6; TRBD1 matches 7 bases. Losses at the gene ends were 5 bases for V and 3 bases for J; bases not matched to a gene: 7. The length of the CDR3 is 15 residues. Germline assignment: CDR1 MNHNY and CDR2 SVGAGI (reference sequence). The CDR3 loop is CASSPQGSPNQPQHF. CDR3 bases: TGTGCCAGCAGTCCACAGGGGTCGCCCAATCAGCCCCAGCATTTT.

The chain has TRBV25-1 and TRBJ1-4; 9 bases line up with TRBD1. Germline loops: CDR1 MGHDK, CDR2 SYGVNS. This CDR3 has 16 residues. Trimming cost V 5 bases and J 2 bases; bases outside gene matches: 6. CDR3 in amino acids: CASSKQGARTNEKLFF. The CDR3 DNA sequence: TGTGCCAGCAGTAAACAGGGGGCGCGTACTAATGAAAAACTGTTTTTT.

The chain joins TRBV11-3 to TRBJ1-2; 12 bases are a match to TRBD1. The CDR3 consists of 16 residues. After removal of 4 bases from V and 13 bases from J, the junction contained 16 bases not matched to a gene. Germline CDR1 and CDR2: SGHNT and YENEEA. The CDR3 region is CASSWDSRDRGPSSTF. Written as DNA, the CDR3 is TGTGCCAGCAGCTGGGACAGCCGGGACAGGGGGCCTTCTTCCACCTTC.

The CDR3 spells CASSLGVGRGSGANVLTF. In DNA form, the CDR3 reads TGTGCCAGCAGCTTAGGAGTCGGCAGAGGCTCTGGGGCCAACGTCCTGACTTTC. The rearrangement uses TRBV7-9 and TRBJ2-6; D not certain. The CDR3 has 18 amino acids. The germline CDR1 and CDR2 sequences are SEHNR and FQNEAQ (reference sequence). V lost 1 base and J lost 0, with 13 bases in between.

This clone was counted a few times. The chain combines TRBV15 with TRBJ1-2, with 9 bases fitting TRBD1. Germline CDR1 reads LNHNV; CDR2 reads YYDKDF (reference sequence). This CDR3 is built from 15 residues. Trimming took 4 bases from V and 2 from J; bases not matched to a gene: 5. In DNA, the CDR3 is TGTGCCACCAGCACCTTGGGACAGGGAAACTATGGCTACACCTTC. This encodes CATSTLGQGNYGYTF. Together with reference TRBV15 and TRBJ1-2, the CDR3 gives the full variable domain: DAMVIQNPRYQVTQFGKPVTLSCSQTLNHNVMYWYQQKSSQAPKLLFHYYDKDFNNEADTPDNFQSRRPNTSFCFLDIRSPGLGDTAMYLCATSTLGQGNYGYTFGSGTRLTVV.

The chain combines TRBV27 with TRBJ2-3, with 13 bases that match TRBD2. V lost 3 bases to trimming and J lost 4 bases; unmatched junction nucleotides: 13. Germline CDR1 MNHEY, CDR2 SMNVEV (reference sequence). There are 19 residues in the CDR3. CDR3 protein: CASSFHPTSGGTWADTQYF. In DNA form, the CDR3 reads TGTGCCAGCAGTTTCCACCCGACTAGCGGGGGGACGTGGGCAGATACGCAGTATTTT.

V is TRBV7-8 and J is TRBJ1-1; D not resolved. V was trimmed by 4 bases and J by 1 base, leaving 13 bases between them. CDR3 length: 15 residues. The germline V gene encodes CDR1 SGHVS and CDR2 FQNEAQ. CDR3 protein: CASSSRYSRNTEAFF. The CDR3 coding sequence is TGTGCCAGCAGCTCACGATATAGTAGGAACACTGAAGCTTTCTTT.

This chain uses TRBV5-1 with TRBJ2-2, with D unresolved. The CDR3 totals 14 residues. Trimming removed 2 bases from V and 0 bases from J, with 5 bases in between. Germline V gives CDR1 SGHRS, CDR2 YFSETQ. In DNA, the CDR3 is TGCGCCAGCAGCTTAACAGCGAACACCGGGGAGCTGTTTTTT. This codes for CASSLTANTGELFF.